Listed here are 2 T cell receptor beta chains from one sample, sequenced in a study of control samples from healthy donors and cancer patients. Assay: immunoSEQ multiplex PCR; the TCRdb copy retains only in-frame clones and omits some. The table lists under 85,000 clones, around 84% of them singletons, with roughly 11% in the top ten. Source material: PBMCs. The receptors come from a man in his fifties or sixties with head and neck cancer.

V gene TRBV5-1 combines with J gene TRBJ1-3; no definite D call. Germline CDR1 SGHRS, CDR2 YFSETQ. The CDR3 is 15 amino acids. V lost 0 bases, J lost 1 base, and 8 bases lay in between. DNA of the CDR3: TGCGCCAGCAGCTTGGATTTCGGGTCTGGAAACACCATATATTTT. Its protein is CASSLDFGSGNTIYF.

This chain uses TRBV20-1 with TRBJ2-3; 9 positions match TRBD2. Germline values: CDR1 DFQATT, CDR2 SNEGSKA (reference sequence). The CDR3 loop spans 14 amino acids. V dropped 3 bases and J dropped 2; count of bases not matched to a gene: 3. The DNA of the CDR3 is TGCAGTGCTAGTCCTAGCGGGGACACAGATACGCAGTATTTT. This translates into CSASPSGDTDTQYF.